Described below is a single T cell receptor (beta chain) sequence and its context. Its antigen is undetermined. All donors were healthy HIV-negative adults lacking recent acute infections or vaccinations. The data were obtained in a study of shared clonotypes between healthy human individuals. Study as a whole: Each donor's CD4 naive and CD4 memory cells filled three plates apiece, CD8 naive two, and CD8 memory one. Overall study findings and caveats: Naive CD4 clonotypes overlapped across several donors at about 5.2%.

Sequencing was performed with immunoSEQ multiplex PCR; in TCRdb, only in-frame clones are kept and a portion is missing. The table includes over a million clones, around 82% detected once. This TCR was recovered from a man younger than 35 in good health. Some clones in this sample may be carry-over from other donors' samples. Source material: memory CD4+ T cells from PBMCs. Subset reported: CD45RA-negative fraction.

The CDR3 region has the DNA TGTGCCAGCAGCTTGGCTTTGTCGACGGGACATAAAATTGAAGCTTTCTTT. Protein sequence: CASSLALSTGHKIEAFF. The V gene is TRBV5-6, the J gene TRBJ1-1, with D perhaps matching TRBD1 (6 bases). This CDR3 is built from 17 residues. The germline CDR1 and CDR2 sequences are SGHDT and YYEEEE. Trimming cost V 0 bases and J 7 bases, with 22 bases left between them. Combining the CDR3 with reference TRBV5-6 and TRBJ1-1 gives the whole variable domain DAGVTQSPTHLIKTRGQQVTLRCSPKSGHDTVSWYQQALGQGPQFIFQYYEEEERQRGNFPDRFSGHQFPNYSSELNVNALLLGDSALYLCASSLALSTGHKIEAFFGQGTRLTVV.